The T cell receptor (beta chain) described here comes from a study of CD8 T cells in Susac syndrome (dated by TCRdb to the late 2010s). Regarding the complete study: Of the Susac syndrome patients who were sequenced, more than 5 had clinically active disease and roughly eight were in clinical remission. At the time of blood withdrawal, Susac syndrome patients were either therapy-naive, taking corticosteroids (with some also receiving IVIg), or on IVIg alone. Repertoire sequencing was used to test whether CD8+ T cell activation and differentiation in Susac syndrome was antigen driven. The clonality of the CD8+ T cell repertoire was compared across 12 healthy donors, around 14 Susac syndrome patients and under 18 multiple sclerosis patients. The research as a whole found: Susac syndrome CD8+ repertoires showed clonal expansion, highest in CD8+ TEMRA cells and greater in clinically active than remitting patients. In the total CD8+ and CD8+ TEMRA repertoires, approximately 17 and five Susac-specific public clones, respectively, were identified. The number of individuals in the TCR sequencing and HLA analysis was acknowledged as relatively small.

A remark on this clonotype: Its specific antigen is unknown. Base qualities are missing; no much larger clone stands one base away.

Peripheral blood CD8+ and CD4+ T cells from healthy donors, Susac syndrome patients and multiple sclerosis patients were profiled using high-throughput TCR beta sequencing. Susac syndrome patients met recently defined diagnostic criteria for definite or probable disease. CD8+ TEMRA cells were enriched by FACS, while bulk CD8+ and CD4+ T cells were purified by magnetic negative isolation. Blood was drawn into EDTA tubes, processed within 24 hours, and PBMCs were isolated by density gradient centrifugation. PBMCs intended for TCR sequencing were cryopreserved in liquid nitrogen and thawed later in a water bath at 37 degrees C. The sorted or isolated CD4+, CD8+ and CD8+ TEMRA cells reached a purity of at least 90%. RNA was extracted using the RNeasy kit, and about 0.45 to 1 microgram was reverse transcribed with random hexamers. The immunoSEQ multiplex PCR assay, which covers 54 Vbeta and 13 Jbeta segments, was used to amplify TCR beta CDR3 regions. PCR amplification bias was corrected by using a synthetic template baseline for primer optimization and computational correction. Concerning the study's data processing: Reads were annotated to V, D and J genes according to IMGT and were analyzed with immunoSEQ Analyzer, with only productive sequences retained. Clonality was computed as one minus Shannon entropy normalized by log2 of the number of productive unique sequences. Public and private clones were assessed among the 100 most prevalent clones of each patient and control. A clone was defined as Susac-specific if it was absent from the healthy and MS cohorts, from approximately 980 published viral clones and from other ImmuneACCESS disease sequences. Starting from the raw public reads, TCRdb applied fastp trimming at Q25, assembled clones with MiXCR and retained in-frame beta chains. Entries are consolidated by CDR3 protein sequence, retaining the most common genes and DNA. TCRdb assigned the V and J calls; the authors' analysis was not used. A total of about 83,000 distinct CDR3 sequences appear in this sample, about 95% of them only once. 0.4% to 0.45% of the sample is in the top ten clones.

The CDR3 contains 13 residues, cysteine and phenylalanine counted. CDR3 DNA is the only sequence kept; it has 39 bases, read in frame from the first base. The germline V gene yields LGHNA for CDR1 and YSLEER for CDR2. V gives up 5 bases and J gives up 6 bases, and the segment between their germline ends measures 11 bases. This sequence originates from a human donor with Susac syndrome. This chain joins TRBV4-3 to TRBJ1-5, with no D gene named confidently. The source material was CD8+ T cells from PBMCs. This receptor has the CDR3 CASSGEWGQPQHF. Read as DNA, the sequence is TGCGCCAGCAGCGGCGAGTGGGGTCAGCCCCAGCATTTT.